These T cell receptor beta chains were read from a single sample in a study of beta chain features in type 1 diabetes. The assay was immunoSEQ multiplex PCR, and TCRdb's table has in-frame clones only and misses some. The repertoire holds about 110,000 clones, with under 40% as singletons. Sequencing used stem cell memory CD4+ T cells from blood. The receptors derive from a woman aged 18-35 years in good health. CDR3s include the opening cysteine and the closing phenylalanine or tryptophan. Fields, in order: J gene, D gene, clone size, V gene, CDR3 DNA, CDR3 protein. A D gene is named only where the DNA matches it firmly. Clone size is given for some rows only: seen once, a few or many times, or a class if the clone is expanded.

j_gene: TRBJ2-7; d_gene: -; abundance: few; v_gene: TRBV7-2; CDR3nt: TGTGCCAGCAGCTTAAGTTGGCAGGGGTTCCACGAGCAGTACTTC; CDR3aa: CASSLSWQGFHEQYF
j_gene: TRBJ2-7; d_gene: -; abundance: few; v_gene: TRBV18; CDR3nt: TGTGCCAGCTCACCGGGGCTGACTGACTACGAGCAGTACTTC; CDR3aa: CASSPGLTDYEQYF
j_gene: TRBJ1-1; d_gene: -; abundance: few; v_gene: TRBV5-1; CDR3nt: TGCGCCAGCAGCTGGTCGGGGAACACTGAAGCTTTCTTT; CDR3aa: CASSWSGNTEAFF
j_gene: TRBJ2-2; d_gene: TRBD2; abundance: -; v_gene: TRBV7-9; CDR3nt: TGTGCCAGCAGCTTAACCGCGGGAGCTGGCGGGGAGCTGTTTTTT; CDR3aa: CASSLTAGAGGELFF
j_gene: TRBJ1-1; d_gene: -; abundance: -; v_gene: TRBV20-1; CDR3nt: TGCAGTGCTAGGCCGGCGCGGGAAGCTTTCTTT; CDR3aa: CSARPAREAFF
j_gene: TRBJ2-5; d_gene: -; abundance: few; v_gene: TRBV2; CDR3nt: TGTGCCAGCAGCCGGGAGCGCGAGACCCAGTACTTC; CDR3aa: CASSRERETQYF
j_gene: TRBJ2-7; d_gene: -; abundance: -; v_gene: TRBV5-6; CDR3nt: TGTGCCAGCAGCTCCCGGGTTGGTGTTAGCGCGAGATACTACGAGCAGTACTTC; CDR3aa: CASSSRVGVSARYYEQYF
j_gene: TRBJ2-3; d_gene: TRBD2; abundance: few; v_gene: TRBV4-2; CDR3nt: TGTGCCAGCAGCCAGGGACTAGGGGGCACAGATACGCAGTATTTT; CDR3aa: CASSQGLGGTDTQYF
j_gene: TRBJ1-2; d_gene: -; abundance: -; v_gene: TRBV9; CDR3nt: TGTGCCAGCAGCGTAGCTACGGTGAACTATGGCTACACCTTC; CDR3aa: CASSVATVNYGYTF
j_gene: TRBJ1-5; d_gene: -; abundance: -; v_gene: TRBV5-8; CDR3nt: TGTGCCAGCAGCTTATCGGGGGGAGGTCAGCCCCAGCATTTT; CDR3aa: CASSLSGGGQPQHF
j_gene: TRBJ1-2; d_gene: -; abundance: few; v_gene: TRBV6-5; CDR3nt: TGTGCCAGCAGCCCCACAGGGTATAAAGGTTATGGCTACACCTTC; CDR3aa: CASSPTGYKGYGYTF
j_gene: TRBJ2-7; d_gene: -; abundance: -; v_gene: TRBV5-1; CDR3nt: TGCGCCAGCAGCGACCCACAGGGTGTGGTCTACGAGCAGTACTTC; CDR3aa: CASSDPQGVVYEQYF
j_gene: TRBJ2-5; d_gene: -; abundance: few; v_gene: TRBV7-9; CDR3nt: TGTGCCAGCAGCTTAGTTGGGCGCTACCAAGAGACCCAGTACTTC; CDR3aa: CASSLVGRYQETQYF
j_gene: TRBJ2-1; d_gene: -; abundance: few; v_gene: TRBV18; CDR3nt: TGTGCCAGCTCAAGCAGGGTACGGGACAATGAGCAGTTCTTC; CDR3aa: CASSSRVRDNEQFF
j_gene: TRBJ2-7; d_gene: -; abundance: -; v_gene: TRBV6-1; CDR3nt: TGTGCTTCGAACCGGGTCTACGAGCAGTACTTC; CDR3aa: CASNRVYEQYF
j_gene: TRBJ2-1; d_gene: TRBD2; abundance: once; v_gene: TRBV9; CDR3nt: TGTGCCAGCAGCCCCTCGGGGGGCGGGAGGGCCCGGTTCTACAATGAGCAGTTCTTC; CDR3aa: CASSPSGGGRARFYNEQFF
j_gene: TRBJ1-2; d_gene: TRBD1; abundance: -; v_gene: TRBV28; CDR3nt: TGTGCCAGCAGTCTCCCCCAGGCCGGGACAGTTTTTACCTTC; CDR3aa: CASSLPQAGTVFTF
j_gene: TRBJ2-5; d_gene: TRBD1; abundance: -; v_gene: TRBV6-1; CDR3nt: TGTGCCAGCAGGAAACAGGGGGCTAAAGAGACCCAGTACTTC; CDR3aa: CASRKQGAKETQYF
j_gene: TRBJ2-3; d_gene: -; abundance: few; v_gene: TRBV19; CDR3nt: TGTGCCAGTAGTATCGCGAGAGTCCCCGGGAATACGCAGTATTTT; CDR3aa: CASSIARVPGNTQYF
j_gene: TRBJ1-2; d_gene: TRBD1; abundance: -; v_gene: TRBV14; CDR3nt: TGTGCCTGCAGCCCCCTCCGGACAGGAGAAGGGGGCTACACCTTC; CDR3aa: CACSPLRTGEGGYTF
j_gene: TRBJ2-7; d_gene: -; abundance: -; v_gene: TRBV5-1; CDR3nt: TGCGCCAGCAGCTTGGATTCGAGTAGCGAGCAGTACTTC; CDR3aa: CASSLDSSSEQYF
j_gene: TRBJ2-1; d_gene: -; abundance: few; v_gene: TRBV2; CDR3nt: TGTGCCACTAAATGGACGCGGGGCAATGAGCAGTTCTTC; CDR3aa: CATKWTRGNEQFF
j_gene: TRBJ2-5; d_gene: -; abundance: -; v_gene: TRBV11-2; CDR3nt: TGTGCCAGCAGCTTAGGTCTAGAGACCCAGTACTTC; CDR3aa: CASSLGLETQYF
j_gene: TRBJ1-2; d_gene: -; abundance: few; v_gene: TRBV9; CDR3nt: TGTGCCAGCCGTTCGTCCAGGGAATTTGGGAACTATGGCTACACCTTC; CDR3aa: CASRSSREFGNYGYTF
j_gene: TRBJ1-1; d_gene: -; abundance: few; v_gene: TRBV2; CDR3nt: TGTGCCAGCAGTGCGGACAGAAGCACTGAAGCTTTCTTT; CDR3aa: CASSADRSTEAFF
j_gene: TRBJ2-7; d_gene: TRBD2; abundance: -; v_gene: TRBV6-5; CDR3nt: TGTGCCAGCAGAGGGGGACTAGCGGTCTACGAGCAGTACTTC; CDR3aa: CASRGGLAVYEQYF
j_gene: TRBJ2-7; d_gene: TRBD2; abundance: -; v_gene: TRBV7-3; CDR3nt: TGTGCCAGCAGCGTATACGCTAGCGGGGAAAACTACGAGCAGTACTTC; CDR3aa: CASSVYASGENYEQYF
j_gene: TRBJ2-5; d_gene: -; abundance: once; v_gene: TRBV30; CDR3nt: TGTGCCTGGAGCCTGGGCAGAATGTACCAAGAGACCCAGTACTTC; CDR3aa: CAWSLGRMYQETQYF
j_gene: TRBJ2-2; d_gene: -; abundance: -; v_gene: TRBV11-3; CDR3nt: TGTGCCAGTGGGCCCGCCTACACCGGGGAGCTGTTTTTT; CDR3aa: CASGPAYTGELFF
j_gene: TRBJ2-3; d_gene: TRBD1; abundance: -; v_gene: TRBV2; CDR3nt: TGTGCCAGCAGTTTACAGGGGGCAGGTCGAGATACGCAGTATTTT; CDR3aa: CASSLQGAGRDTQYF
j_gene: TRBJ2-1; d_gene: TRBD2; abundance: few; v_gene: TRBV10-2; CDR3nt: TGCGCCGTAGACGGGCTAGCGGGAGGGGACAATGAGCAGTTCTTC; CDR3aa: CAVDGLAGGDNEQFF
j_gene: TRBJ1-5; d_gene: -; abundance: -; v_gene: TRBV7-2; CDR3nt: TGTGCCAGCAAATTTGCAGGTAGCAATCAGCCCCAGCATTTT; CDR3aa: CASKFAGSNQPQHF
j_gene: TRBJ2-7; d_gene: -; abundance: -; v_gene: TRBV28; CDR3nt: TGTGCCAGCAGTCCAGTCAGTTCTTACAGGGCTTACGAGCAGTACTTC; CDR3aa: CASSPVSSYRAYEQYF
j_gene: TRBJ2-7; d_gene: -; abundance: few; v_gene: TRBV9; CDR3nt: TGTGCCAGCAGCCCCAGGACTCTTTCCTACGAGCAGTACTTC; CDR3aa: CASSPRTLSYEQYF
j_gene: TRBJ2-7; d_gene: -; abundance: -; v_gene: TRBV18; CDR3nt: TGTGCCAGCTCGCAGATTACAGGACCGTACGAGCAGTACTTC; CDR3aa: CASSQITGPYEQYF
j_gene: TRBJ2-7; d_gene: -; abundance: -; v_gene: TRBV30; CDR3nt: TGTGCCTGGAGTGTACTCCAGGGCTACGAGCAGTACTTC; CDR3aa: CAWSVLQGYEQYF
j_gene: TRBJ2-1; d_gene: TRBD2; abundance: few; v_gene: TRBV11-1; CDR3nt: TGTGCCAGCAGCTCAGCGGGAGGTTTATACGGTAATGAGCAGTTCTTC; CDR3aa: CASSSAGGLYGNEQFF